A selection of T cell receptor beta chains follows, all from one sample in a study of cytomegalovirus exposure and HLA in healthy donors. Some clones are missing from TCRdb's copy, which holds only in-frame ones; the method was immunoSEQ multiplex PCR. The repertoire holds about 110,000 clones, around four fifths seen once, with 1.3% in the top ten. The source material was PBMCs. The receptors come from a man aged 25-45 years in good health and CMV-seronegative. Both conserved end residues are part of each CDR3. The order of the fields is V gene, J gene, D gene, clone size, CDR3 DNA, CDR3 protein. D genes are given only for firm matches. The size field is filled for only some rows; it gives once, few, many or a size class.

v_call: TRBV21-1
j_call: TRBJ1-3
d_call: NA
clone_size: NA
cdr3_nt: TGTGCCAGCAGCCGGAAACAGAAACCCTCTGGAAACACCATATATTTT
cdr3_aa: CASSRKQKPSGNTIYF

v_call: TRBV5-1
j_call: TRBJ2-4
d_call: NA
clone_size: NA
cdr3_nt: TGCGCCAGCAGCTTGGATCTGGTGGCAGAAAACATTCAGTACTTC
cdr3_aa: CASSLDLVAENIQYF

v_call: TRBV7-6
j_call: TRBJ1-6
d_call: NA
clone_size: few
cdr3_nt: TGTGCCAGCAGCCTCGGGACACAATCACCCCTCCACTTT
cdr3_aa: CASSLGTQSPLHF

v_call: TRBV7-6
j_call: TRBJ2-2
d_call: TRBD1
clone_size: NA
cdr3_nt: TGTGCCAGCAGCCCCAATAACGGACAGGGTAACACCGGGGAGCTGTTTTTT
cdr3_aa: CASSPNNGQGNTGELFF

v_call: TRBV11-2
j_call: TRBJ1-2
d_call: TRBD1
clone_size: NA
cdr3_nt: TGTGCCAGCAGCTCTCTTAGGGGGCGGGGGGACTATGGCTACACCTTC
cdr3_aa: CASSSLRGRGDYGYTF

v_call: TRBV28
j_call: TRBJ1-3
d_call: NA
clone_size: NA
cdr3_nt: TGTGCCAGCACCCGGTCGGGCTCTGGAAACACCATATATTTT
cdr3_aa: CASTRSGSGNTIYF

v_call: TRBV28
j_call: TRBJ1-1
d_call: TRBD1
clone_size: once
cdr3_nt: TGTGCCAGCAGTTACCCGGGACAGTCTAAAGGTGAAGCTTTCTTT
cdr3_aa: CASSYPGQSKGEAFF

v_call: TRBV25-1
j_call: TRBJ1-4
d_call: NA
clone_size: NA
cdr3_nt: TGTGCCAGCAGTGGAGATAAACTGTTTTTT
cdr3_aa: CASSGDKLFF

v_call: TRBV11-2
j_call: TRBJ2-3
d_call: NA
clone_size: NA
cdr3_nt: TGTGCCAGCAGCTTAGATGGCGCCACTCCGTATCGGGGGACAGATACGCAGTATTTT
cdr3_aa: CASSLDGATPYRGTDTQYF

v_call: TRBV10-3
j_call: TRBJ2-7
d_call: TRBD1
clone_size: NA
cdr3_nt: TGTGCCATCAGTGAAATGGGACAGGGGGAAAACGAGCAGTACTTC
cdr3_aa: CAISEMGQGENEQYF

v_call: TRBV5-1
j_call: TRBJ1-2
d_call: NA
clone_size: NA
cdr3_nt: TGCGCCAGCAGCTCCCAGGGCTTCTATGGCTACACCTTC
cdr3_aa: CASSSQGFYGYTF

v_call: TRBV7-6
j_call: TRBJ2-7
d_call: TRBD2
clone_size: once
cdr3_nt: TGTGCCAGCAGCTTAGTAGCGGGAGGCAAGTACGAGCAGTACTTC
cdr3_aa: CASSLVAGGKYEQYF

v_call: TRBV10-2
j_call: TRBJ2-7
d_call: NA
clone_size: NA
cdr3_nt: TGCGCCAGCGGGGAGCTCTCCTACGAGCAGTACTTC
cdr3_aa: CASGELSYEQYF

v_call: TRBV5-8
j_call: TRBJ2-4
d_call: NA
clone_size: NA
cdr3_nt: TGTGCCAGCGACCCAGGGCTCACCCCCCGTAACATTCAGTACTTC
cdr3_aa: CASDPGLTPRNIQYF

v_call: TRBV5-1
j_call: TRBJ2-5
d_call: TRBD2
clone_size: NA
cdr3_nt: TGCGCCAGCAGCTTTGGGAGGGGACAAGAGACCCAGTACTTC
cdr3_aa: CASSFGRGQETQYF

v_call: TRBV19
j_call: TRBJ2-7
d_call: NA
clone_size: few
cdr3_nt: TGTGCCAGTACCGAGGGGGGAGGGGAGGGCCTTTCCTACGAGCAGTACTTC
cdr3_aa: CASTEGGGEGLSYEQYF

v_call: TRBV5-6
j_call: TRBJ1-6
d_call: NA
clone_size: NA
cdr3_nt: TGTGCCAGCACCGAGGGTGGGGACTCCTATAATTCACCCCTCCACTTT
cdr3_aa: CASTEGGDSYNSPLHF

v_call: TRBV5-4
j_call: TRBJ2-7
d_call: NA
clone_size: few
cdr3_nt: TGTGCCAGCAGCTTGGATAATCAAGACTTAAACTACGAGCAGTACTTC
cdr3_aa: CASSLDNQDLNYEQYF

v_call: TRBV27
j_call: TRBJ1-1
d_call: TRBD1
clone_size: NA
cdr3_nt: TGTGCCAGCAGCCTCCGGGACAGGGACACTGAAGCTTTCTTT
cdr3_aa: CASSLRDRDTEAFF

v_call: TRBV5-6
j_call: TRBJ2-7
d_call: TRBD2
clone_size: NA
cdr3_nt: TGTGCCAGCAGCTTGAGGCAGGCGGGGGGACATATGGGGCAGTACTTC
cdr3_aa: CASSLRQAGGHMGQYF

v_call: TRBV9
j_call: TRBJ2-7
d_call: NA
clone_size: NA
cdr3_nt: TGTGCCAGCAGCGTAGCACAGAACTCCTACGAGCAGTACTTC
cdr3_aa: CASSVAQNSYEQYF

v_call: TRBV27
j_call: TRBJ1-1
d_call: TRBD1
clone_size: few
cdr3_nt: TGTGCCAGCGTCCTCGGGGGACAGGCTGTCTTGCTCATGAACACTGAAGCTTTCTTT
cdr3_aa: CASVLGGQAVLLMNTEAFF

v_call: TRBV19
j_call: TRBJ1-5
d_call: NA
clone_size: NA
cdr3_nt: TGTGCCAGTAGTATCACAGGGTCCAATCAGCCCCAGCATTTT
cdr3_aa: CASSITGSNQPQHF

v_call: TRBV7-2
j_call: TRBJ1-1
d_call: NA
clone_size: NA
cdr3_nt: TGTGCCAGCAGCACAACCAGGGGCACTGAAGCTTTCTTT
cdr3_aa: CASSTTRGTEAFF

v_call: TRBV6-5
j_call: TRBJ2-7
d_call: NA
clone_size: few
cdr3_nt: TGTGCCAGCATCGGAAGCGGGACAAGCTCCTACGAGCAGTACTTC
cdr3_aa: CASIGSGTSSYEQYF

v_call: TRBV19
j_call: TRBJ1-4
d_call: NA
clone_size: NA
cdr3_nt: TGTGCCAGTAGTATCGGCGGCGTTTCTAATGAAAAACTGTTTTTT
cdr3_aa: CASSIGGVSNEKLFF

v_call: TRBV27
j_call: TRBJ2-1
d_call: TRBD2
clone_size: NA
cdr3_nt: TGTGCCAGCAGCCCTCTAGGCGGGAGGGGAAGCAATGAGCAGTTCTTC
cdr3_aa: CASSPLGGRGSNEQFF

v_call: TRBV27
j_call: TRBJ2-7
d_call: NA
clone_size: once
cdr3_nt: TGTGCCAGCAGTCCCTCGGGGATATACGAGCAGTACTTC
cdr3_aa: CASSPSGIYEQYF

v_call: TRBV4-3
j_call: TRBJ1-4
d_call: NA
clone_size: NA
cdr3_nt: TGCGCCAGCAGCCAAGATGCCCCGAGGACTAATGAAAAACTGTTTTTT
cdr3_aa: CASSQDAPRTNEKLFF

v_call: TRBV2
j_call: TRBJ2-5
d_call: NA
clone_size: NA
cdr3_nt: TGTGCCAGCAGTGTTTCGGGGCAAGAGACCCAGTACTTC
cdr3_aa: CASSVSGQETQYF

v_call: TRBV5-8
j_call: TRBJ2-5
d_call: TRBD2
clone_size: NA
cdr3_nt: TGTGCCAGCAGCAGGGGACTAGCCAAAGAGACCCAGTACTTC
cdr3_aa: CASSRGLAKETQYF

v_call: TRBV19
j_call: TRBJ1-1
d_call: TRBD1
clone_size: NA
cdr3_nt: TGTGCCAGTAGGAACAGGGGGAACACTGAAGCTTTCTTT
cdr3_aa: CASRNRGNTEAFF

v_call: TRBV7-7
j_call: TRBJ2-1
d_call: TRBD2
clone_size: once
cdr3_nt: TGTGCTAGCAGCCCGGGACTAGCGGGCCAAACCTCCTACAATGAGCAGTTCTTC
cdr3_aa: CASSPGLAGQTSYNEQFF

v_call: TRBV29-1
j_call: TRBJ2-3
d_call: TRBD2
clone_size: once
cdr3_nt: TGCAGCGTGGGGACTAGCGGGAGCACAGATACGCAGTATTTT
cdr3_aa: CSVGTSGSTDTQYF

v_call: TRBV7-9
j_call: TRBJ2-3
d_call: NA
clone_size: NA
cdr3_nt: TGTGCCAGCAGCTCCGCGGGTCCAGATACGCAGTATTTT
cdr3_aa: CASSSAGPDTQYF

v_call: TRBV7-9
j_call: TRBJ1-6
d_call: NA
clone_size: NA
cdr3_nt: TGTGCCAGCAGCTTATTGAGCGATTCACCCCTCCACTTT
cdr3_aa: CASSLLSDSPLHF

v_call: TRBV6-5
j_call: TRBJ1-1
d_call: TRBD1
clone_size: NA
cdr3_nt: TGTGCCAGCAGTTACCGCCCCCAGGGGGGCACTGAAGCTTTCTTT
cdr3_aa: CASSYRPQGGTEAFF

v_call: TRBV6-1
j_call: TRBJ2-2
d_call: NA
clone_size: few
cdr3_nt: TGTGCCAGCAGTGAACGGACAGATAACACCGGGGAGCTGTTTTTT
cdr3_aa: CASSERTDNTGELFF

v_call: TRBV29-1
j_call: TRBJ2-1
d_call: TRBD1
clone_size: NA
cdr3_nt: TGCAGCGTTGACCTACAGGGGCGTTTAAATGAGCAGTTCTTC
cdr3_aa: CSVDLQGRLNEQFF

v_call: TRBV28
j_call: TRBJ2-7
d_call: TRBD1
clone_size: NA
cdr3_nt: TGTGCCAGCCTTCCGGGACAGGGGTATGCGCAGTACTTC
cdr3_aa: CASLPGQGYAQYF

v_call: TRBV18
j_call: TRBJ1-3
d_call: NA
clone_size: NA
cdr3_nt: TGTGCCAGCTCACCCTCCATAGGGGACACCATATATTTT
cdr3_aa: CASSPSIGDTIYF

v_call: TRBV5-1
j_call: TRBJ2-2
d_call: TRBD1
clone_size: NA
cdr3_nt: TGCGCCAGCAGCTTCGGACAGGGAAACACCGGGGAGCTGTTTTTT
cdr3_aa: CASSFGQGNTGELFF

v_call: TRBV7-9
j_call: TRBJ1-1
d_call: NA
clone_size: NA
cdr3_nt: TGTGCCAGCAGCTCCGGGGCTTTCTTT
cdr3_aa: CASSSGAFF

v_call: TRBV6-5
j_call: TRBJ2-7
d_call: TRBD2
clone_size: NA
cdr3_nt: TGTGCCAGCAGGAAGAGCGGGACCTACGAGCAGTACTTC
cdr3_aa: CASRKSGTYEQYF

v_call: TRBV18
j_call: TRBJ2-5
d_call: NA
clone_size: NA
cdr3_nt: TGTGCCAGCTCACCGCCGTTGGCGGAAGAGACCCAGTACTTC
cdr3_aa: CASSPPLAEETQYF

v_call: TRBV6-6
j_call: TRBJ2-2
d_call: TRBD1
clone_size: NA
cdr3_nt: TGTGCCAGCAGTTTCCGGGACAGGGTGACCGGGGAGCTGTTTTTT
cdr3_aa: CASSFRDRVTGELFF

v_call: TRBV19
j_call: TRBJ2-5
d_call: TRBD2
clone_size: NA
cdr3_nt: TGTGCCGCGGGTGGGAGGGGAAAAGAGACCCAGTACTTC
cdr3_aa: CAAGGRGKETQYF

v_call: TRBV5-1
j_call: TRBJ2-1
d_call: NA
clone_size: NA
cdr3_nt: TGCGCCAGCAGCCCGCGACCGGGACACGTCGGCAATGAGCAGTTCTTC
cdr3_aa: CASSPRPGHVGNEQFF

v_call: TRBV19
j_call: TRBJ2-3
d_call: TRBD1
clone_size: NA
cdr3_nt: TGTGCCAGTAGTCGGGGACAGGGAGCAGATACGCAGTATTTT
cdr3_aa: CASSRGQGADTQYF

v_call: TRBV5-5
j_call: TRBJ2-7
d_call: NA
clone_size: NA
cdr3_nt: TGTGCCAGCAGCTTGAGAGGGGGAGGGAGCTCCTACGAGCAGTACTTC
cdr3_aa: CASSLRGGGSSYEQYF

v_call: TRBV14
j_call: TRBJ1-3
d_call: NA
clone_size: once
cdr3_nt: TGTGCCAGCAGCCAAGATTGGTGGCAGAGGAGCTCTGGAAACACCATATATTTT
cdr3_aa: CASSQDWWQRSSGNTIYF

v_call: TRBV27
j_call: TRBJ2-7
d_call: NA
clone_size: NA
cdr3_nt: TGTGCCAGCAGTTTACGCCAGGGGTACGAGCAGTACTTC
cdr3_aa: CASSLRQGYEQYF

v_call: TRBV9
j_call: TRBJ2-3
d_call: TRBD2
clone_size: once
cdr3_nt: TGTGCCAGCAGCGTATCCGGGGGGGGGTTAAGCACAGATACGCAGTATTTT
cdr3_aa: CASSVSGGGLSTDTQYF

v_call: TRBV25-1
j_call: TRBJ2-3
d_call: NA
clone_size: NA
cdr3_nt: TGTGCCAGCAGTGATCCTGGTTGGCGCACAGATACGCAGTATTTT
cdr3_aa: CASSDPGWRTDTQYF